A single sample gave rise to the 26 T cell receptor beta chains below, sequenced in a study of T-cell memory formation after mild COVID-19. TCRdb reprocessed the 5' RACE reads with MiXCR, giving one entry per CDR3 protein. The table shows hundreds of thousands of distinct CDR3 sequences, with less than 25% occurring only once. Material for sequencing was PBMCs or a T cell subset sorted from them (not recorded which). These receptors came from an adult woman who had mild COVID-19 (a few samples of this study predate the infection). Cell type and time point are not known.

The CDR3 DNA is TGTGCCAGCCGCCTGAGGCAGGGGAATTCACCCCTCCACTTT. Its protein product is CASRLRQGNSPLHF. This chain links TRBV27 with TRBJ1-6; D might be TRBD1 (6 bases). The CDR3 is 14 residues long. V lost 8 bases and J 7 bases, leaving 15 bases between the germline ends. Germline V gene lookup returns CDR1 MNHEY and CDR2 SMNVEV (reference sequence).

CDR3 region: CASSYGQATDTQYF. The DNA of the CDR3 is TGTGCCAGCAGCTATGGACAGGCGACAGATACGCAGTATTTT. The chain carries TRBV5-6 and TRBJ2-3; 7 bases are a match to TRBD1. This CDR3 spans 14 amino acids. The germline CDR1 and CDR2 sequences are SGHDT and YYEEEE. J was trimmed by 3 bases and V by 3 bases; bases with no gene match: 4.

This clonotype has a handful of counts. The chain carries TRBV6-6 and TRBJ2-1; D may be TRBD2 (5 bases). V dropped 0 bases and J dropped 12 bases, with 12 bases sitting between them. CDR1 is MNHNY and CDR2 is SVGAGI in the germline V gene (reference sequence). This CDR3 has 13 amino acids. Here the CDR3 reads CASSYSPREGQFF. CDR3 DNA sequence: TGTGCCAGCAGTTACTCACCTCGCGAGGGGCAGTTCTTC.

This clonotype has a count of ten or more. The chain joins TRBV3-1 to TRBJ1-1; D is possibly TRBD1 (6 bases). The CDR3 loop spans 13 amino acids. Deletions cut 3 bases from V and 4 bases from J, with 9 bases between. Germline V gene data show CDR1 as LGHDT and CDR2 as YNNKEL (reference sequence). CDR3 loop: CASSQGGGTEAFF. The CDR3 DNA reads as TGTGCCAGCAGCCAGGGAGGGGGCACTGAAGCTTTCTTT.

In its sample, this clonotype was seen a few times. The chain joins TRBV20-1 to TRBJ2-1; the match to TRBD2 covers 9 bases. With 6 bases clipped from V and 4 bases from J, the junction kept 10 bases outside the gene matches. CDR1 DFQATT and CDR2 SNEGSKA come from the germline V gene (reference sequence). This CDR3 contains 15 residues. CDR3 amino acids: CSAAEAGGIYNEQFF. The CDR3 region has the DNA TGCAGTGCCGCGGAAGCGGGAGGAATATACAATGAGCAGTTCTTC.

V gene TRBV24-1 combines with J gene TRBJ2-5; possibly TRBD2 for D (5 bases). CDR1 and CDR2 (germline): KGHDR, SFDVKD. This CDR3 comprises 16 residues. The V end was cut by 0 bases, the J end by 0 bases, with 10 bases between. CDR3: CATSDLLRVYQETQYF. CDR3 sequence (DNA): TGTGCCACCAGTGATTTGTTGCGGGTGTACCAAGAGACCCAGTACTTC.

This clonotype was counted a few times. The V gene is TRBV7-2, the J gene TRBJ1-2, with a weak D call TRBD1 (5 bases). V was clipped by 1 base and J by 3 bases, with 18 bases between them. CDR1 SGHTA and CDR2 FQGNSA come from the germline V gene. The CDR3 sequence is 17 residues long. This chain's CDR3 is CASSLDSKRQGYYGYTF. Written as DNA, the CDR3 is TGTGCCAGCAGCTTAGATTCGAAACGGCAGGGATACTATGGCTACACCTTC.

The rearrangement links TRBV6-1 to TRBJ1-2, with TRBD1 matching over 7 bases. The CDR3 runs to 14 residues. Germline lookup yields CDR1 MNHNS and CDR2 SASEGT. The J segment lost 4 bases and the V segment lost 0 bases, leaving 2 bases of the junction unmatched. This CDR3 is CASSEAAGGYGYTF. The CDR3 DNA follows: TGTGCCAGCAGTGAAGCAGCAGGGGGCTATGGCTACACCTTC.

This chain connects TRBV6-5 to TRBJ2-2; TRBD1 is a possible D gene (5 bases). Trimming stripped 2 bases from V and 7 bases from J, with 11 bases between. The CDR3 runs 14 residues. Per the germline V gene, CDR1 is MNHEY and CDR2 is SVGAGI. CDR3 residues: CASSYHHQGGELFF. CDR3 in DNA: TGTGCCAGCAGTTACCACCATCAGGGCGGGGAGCTGTTTTTT.

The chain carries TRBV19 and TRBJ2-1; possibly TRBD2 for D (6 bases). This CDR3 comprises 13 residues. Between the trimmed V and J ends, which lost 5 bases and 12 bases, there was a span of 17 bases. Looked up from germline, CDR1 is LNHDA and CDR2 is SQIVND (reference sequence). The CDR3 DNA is TGTGCCAGTAGTGTGTTCCGGGAGAGTGCGCAGTTCTTC. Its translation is CASSVFRESAQFF.

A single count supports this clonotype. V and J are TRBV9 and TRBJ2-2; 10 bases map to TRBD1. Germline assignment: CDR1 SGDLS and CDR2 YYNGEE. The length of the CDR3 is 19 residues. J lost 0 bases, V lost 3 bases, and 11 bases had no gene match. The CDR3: CASSAPGQGSNPNTGELFF. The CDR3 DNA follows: TGTGCCAGCAGCGCCCCGGGACAGGGGTCAAATCCGAACACCGGGGAGCTGTTTTTT.

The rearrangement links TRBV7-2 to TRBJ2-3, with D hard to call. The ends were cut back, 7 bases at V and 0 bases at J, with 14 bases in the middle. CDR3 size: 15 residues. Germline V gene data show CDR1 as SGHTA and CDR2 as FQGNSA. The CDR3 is CASTIRLTSTDTQYF. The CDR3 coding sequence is TGTGCCAGCACAATCCGCCTTACTAGCACAGATACGCAGTATTTT.

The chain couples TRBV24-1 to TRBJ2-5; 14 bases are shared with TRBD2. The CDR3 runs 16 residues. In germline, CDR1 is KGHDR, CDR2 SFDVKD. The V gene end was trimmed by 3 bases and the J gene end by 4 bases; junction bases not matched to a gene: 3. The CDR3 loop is CATSDPGTSGRETQYF. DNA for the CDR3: TGTGCCACCAGTGATCCGGGGACTAGCGGGAGAGAGACCCAGTACTTC.

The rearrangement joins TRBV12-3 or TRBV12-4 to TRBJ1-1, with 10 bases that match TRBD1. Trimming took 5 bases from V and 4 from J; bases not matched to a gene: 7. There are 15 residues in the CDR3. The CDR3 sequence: CASSPRDRGSTEAFF. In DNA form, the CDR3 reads TGTGCCAGCAGTCCCCGGGACAGGGGATCCACTGAAGCTTTCTTT.

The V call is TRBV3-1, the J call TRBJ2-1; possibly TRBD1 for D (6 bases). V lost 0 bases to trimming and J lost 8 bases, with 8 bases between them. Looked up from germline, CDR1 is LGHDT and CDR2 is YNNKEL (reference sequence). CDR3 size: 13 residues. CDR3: CASSQDRGHEQFF. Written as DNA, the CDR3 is TGTGCCAGCAGCCAAGACAGGGGTCATGAGCAGTTCTTC.

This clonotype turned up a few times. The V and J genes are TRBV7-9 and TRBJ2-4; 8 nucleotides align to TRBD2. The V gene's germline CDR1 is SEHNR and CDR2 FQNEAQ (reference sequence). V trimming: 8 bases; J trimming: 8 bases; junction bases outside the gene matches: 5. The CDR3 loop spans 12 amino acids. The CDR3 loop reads CASREGGDIQYF. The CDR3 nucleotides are TGTGCCAGCCGGGAGGGAGGGGACATTCAGTACTTC.

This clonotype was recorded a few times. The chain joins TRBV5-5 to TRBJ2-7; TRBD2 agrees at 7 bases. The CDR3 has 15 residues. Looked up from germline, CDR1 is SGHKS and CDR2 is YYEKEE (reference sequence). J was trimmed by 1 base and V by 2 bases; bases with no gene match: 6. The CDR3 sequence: CASSFGGSASYEQYF. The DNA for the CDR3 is TGTGCCAGCAGCTTCGGGGGGAGCGCGTCCTACGAGCAGTACTTC.

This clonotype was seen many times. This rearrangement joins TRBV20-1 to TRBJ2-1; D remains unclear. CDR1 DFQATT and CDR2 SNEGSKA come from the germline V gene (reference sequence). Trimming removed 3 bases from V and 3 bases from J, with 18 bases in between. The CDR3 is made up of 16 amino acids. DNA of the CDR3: TGCAGTGCTAGTGTAAAGGTCGGCTCTCTCTACAATGAGCAGTTCTTC. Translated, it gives CSASVKVGSLYNEQFF.

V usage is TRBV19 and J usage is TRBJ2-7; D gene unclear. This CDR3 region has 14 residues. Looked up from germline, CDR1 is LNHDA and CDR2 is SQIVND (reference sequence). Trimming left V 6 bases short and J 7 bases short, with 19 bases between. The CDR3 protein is CASRQREVLGEQYF. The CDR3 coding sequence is TGTGCCAGTAGGCAAAGGGAAGTTCTCGGGGAGCAGTACTTC.

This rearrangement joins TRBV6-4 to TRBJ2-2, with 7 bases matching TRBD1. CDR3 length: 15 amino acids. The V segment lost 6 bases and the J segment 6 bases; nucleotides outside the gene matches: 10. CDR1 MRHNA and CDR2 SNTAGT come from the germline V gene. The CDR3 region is CASRANQGVPGELFF. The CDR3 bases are TGTGCCAGCAGAGCCAATCAGGGGGTCCCCGGGGAGCTGTTTTTT.

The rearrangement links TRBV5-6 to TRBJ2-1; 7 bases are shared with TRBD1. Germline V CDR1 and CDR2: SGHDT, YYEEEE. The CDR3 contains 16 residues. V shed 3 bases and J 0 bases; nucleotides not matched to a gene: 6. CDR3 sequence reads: CASSWGQKSSYNEQFF. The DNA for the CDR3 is TGTGCCAGCAGCTGGGGACAGAAGAGCTCCTACAATGAGCAGTTCTTC.

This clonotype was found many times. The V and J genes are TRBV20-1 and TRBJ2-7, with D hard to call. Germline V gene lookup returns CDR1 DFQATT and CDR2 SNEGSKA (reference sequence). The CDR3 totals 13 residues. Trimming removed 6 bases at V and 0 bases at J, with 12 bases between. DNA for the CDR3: TGCAGTGCCGACGGAACCCTCTCCTACGAGCAGTACTTC. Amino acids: CSADGTLSYEQYF.

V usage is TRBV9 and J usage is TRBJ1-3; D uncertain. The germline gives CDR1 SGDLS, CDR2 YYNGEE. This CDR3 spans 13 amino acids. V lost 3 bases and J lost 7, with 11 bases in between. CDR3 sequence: CASSAGKMNTIYF. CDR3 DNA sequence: TGTGCCAGCAGCGCAGGAAAGATGAACACCATATATTTT.

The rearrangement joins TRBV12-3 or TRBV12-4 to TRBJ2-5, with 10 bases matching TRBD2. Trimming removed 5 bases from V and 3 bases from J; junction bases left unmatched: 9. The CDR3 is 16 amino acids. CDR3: CASSDYLAGVEETQYF. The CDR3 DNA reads TGTGCCAGCAGTGACTACCTAGCGGGGGTCGAAGAGACCCAGTACTTC.

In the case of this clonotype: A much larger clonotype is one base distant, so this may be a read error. CDR3 coding DNA: TGTGCCAGCAGTTACTTTTCCTACGAGCAGTACTTC. It yields the protein CASSYFSYEQYF. The chain links TRBV6-2 or TRBV6-3 to TRBJ2-7; D not resolved. The V end lost 1 base, the J end lost 1 base, and 2 bases lay between the germline ends. The germline gives CDR1 MNHEY, CDR2 SVGEGT. The length of the CDR3 is 12 residues.

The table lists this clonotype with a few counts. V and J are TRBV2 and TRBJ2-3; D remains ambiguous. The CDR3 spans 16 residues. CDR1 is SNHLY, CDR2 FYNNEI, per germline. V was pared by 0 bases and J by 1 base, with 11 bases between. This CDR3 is CASSEALGLRTDTQYF. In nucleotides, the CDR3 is TGTGCCAGCAGTGAAGCGCTGGGGTTGCGCACAGATACGCAGTATTTT.